One sample yielded the 2 T cell receptor beta chains listed below, sequenced in a study of cytomegalovirus exposure and HLA in healthy donors. In the PCR, 60 Vbeta and 13 Jbeta primers were used. TCRdb's copy holds only in-frame clones and misses some; the assay was immunoSEQ multiplex PCR. The table records around 65,000 clones, 85% of them present only once. The sample taken for sequencing was PBMCs. The receptors originated from a female donor in good health and CMV-seronegative.

This clone showed up just a few times. The J gene is TRBJ1-1, the V gene TRBV15; D ambiguous. With 5 bases removed from V and 1 base from J, the gap between germline ends came to 14 bases. Germline CDR1 LNHNV, CDR2 YYDKDF (reference sequence). CDR3 size: 15 residues. CDR3 bases: TGTGCCACCAGCCACGGATCGGGAGGGAACACTGAAGCTTTCTTT. It is translated as CATSHGSGGNTEAFF.

V and J are TRBV6-6 and TRBJ2-5; TRBD2 matches 10 bases. The CDR3 is 15 residues long. Germline assignment: CDR1 MNHNY and CDR2 SVGAGI (reference sequence). Trimming cost V 2 bases and J 5 bases; bases outside gene matches: 5. CDR3 in amino acids: CASSYPGSGRETQYF. The CDR3 nucleotides are TGTGCCAGCAGTTACCCTGGTAGCGGGAGGGAGACCCAGTACTTC.